The present entry profiles one T cell receptor (beta chain) with its context. This entry belongs to a study of CD8 T cells in Susac syndrome. Study-wide context: Within the sequenced group of Susac syndrome patients, 5 or 6 showed active disease and roughly eight were in remission. Patients with Susac syndrome were therapy-naive, treated with corticosteroids, or treated with intravenous immunoglobulin alone when blood was collected.

The patients with Susac syndrome satisfied recently defined diagnostic criteria for either definite or probable disease. Random hexamers served to reverse transcribe roughly 0.45 to 1 ug RNA. TCRdb passed the immunoSEQ multiplex PCR reads through MiXCR, listing each CDR3 protein once. In the table there are about 150,000 distinct CDR3 sequences, 85% to 95% of which are singletons. This clonotype was obtained from a human donor with Susac syndrome. The sequencing input was CD4+ T cells from PBMCs.

The CDR3 region has the DNA TGCGCCAGCAGCTTGGACAGACTAGGGGAAGCTTTCTTT. Encoded protein: CASSLDRLGEAFF. V is TRBV5-1 and J is TRBJ1-1; D is unresolved. This CDR3 is 13 amino acids long. The germline V gene has CDR1 SGHRS and CDR2 YFSETQ. The V end lost 0 bases, the J end lost 8 bases, and 11 bases lay between the germline ends.